Detailed here is one T cell receptor (beta chain). This CDR3 region has 15 residues. Trimming took 8 bases from V and 4 from J, leaving 21 bases between them. The V gene's germline CDR1 is SGHAT and CDR2 FQDESV (reference sequence). Separation of CD4+ and CD8+ cells was performed by positive magnetic bead selection, and purity was verified by flow cytometry. The data belong to a study of somatic mutations in cytotoxic T cells in rheumatoid arthritis. Libraries were prepared by immunoSEQ multiplex PCR; TCRdb keeps only in-frame clonotypes and omits some of them. This table has 9,000 to 13,000 clones, over 55% appearing once.

Sequenced sample: CD8+ T cells sorted from blood. The receptor comes from an adult with rheumatoid arthritis. This chain uses TRBV11-1 with TRBJ2-7; the D gene is possibly TRBD2 (7 bases). For the CDR3, the DNA is TGTGCCAGCGGTCATCTTGGGGGGGGGCCTTACGAGCAGTACTTC. The encoded protein is CASGHLGGGPYEQYF.